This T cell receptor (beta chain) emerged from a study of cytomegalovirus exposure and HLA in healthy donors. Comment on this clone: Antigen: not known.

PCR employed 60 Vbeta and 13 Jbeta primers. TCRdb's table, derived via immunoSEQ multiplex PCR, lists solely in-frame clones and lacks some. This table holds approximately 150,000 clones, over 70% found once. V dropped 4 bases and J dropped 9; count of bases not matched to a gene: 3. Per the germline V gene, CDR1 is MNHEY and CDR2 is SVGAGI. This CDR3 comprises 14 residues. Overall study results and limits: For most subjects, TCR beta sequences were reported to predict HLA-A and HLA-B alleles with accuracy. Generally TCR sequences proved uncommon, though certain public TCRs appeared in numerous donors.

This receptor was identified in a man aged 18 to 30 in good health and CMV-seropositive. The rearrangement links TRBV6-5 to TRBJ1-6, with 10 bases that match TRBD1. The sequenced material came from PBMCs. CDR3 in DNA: TGTGCCAGCAGTTCCGGGACAGGGGTTTCACCCCTCCACTTT. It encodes CASSSGTGVSPLHF.